This paragraph reports one T cell receptor beta chain. The clone's antigen remains unknown. No much larger clone is present one base from it, and per-base qualities are unavailable. Library preparation employed the immunoSEQ multiplex PCR assay. In its TCRdb copy, this immuneACCESS table keeps in-frame sequences only and misses some clones. Where compared with another copy, unresolved V genes explain less than half of these, and the others have no known cause. The sample table shows 100,000 to 150,000 clones, and just under 90% are seen once. Together, the top ten hold just over 7.5% of the sample. This record belongs to a study of control samples from healthy donors and cancer patients (dated by TCRdb to 2018 to 2020). The clonotype was recovered from a man aged 50 to 59 with head and neck cancer. Sequencing was performed on PBMCs.

Here the CDR3 is given as CASSLWGGASSYNEQFF. The DNA reads as follows: TGTGCCAGCAGCCTCTGGGGAGGGGCGAGCTCCTACAATGAGCAGTTCTTC. The sequence is built from TRBV14 and TRBJ2-1; TRBD2 matches 7 bases in the middle. Unmatched junction bases come to 9, with V trimmed by 4 bases and J by 0 bases. The CDR3 goes from the cysteine to the phenylalanine over 17 residues. The kept DNA is CDR3 alone, 51 bases in frame from the first base. Taken from the germline V gene, the CDR1 and CDR2 loops are SGHDN and FVKESK.